A selection of T cell receptor beta chains follows, all from one sample in a study of cytomegalovirus exposure and HLA in healthy donors. Clones were sequenced by immunoSEQ multiplex PCR, and TCRdb holds only the in-frame ones, with some missing. The sample has under 50,000 clones; 93% are singletons. Material: PBMCs. The receptors stem from a woman between 18 and 30 years old in good health and CMV-seronegative. Each CDR3 is given with its conserved first and last residue.

v_gene: TRBV7-2
j_gene: TRBJ1-2
CDR3aa: CASTTTAQYTGYTF

v_gene: TRBV2
j_gene: TRBJ1-1
CDR3aa: CASNLQGTNTEAFF

v_gene: TRBV14
j_gene: TRBJ2-4
CDR3aa: CASSQSQGSRDIQYF

v_gene: TRBV27
j_gene: TRBJ2-5
CDR3aa: CASSRLAEETQYF

v_gene: TRBV6-4
j_gene: TRBJ2-1
CDR3aa: CASSVERANNEQFF

v_gene: TRBV7-9
j_gene: TRBJ2-7
CDR3aa: CASSVLTSGQDYEQYF

v_gene: TRBV27
j_gene: TRBJ2-1
CDR3aa: CASSSSGGPYNEQFF

v_gene: TRBV29-1
j_gene: TRBJ2-2
CDR3aa: CSVEGTGSGELFF

v_gene: TRBV19
j_gene: TRBJ1-1
CDR3aa: CASTKLVNANTEAFF

v_gene: TRBV4-1
j_gene: TRBJ1-1
CDR3aa: CASSPGIARTEAFF

v_gene: TRBV5-1
j_gene: TRBJ1-1
CDR3aa: CASMPRSGDASTEAFF

v_gene: TRBV6-5
j_gene: TRBJ1-2
CDR3aa: CASSYFNRDGYTF

v_gene: TRBV11-2
j_gene: TRBJ1-5
CDR3aa: CASSLGQGNQPQHF

v_gene: TRBV7-2
j_gene: TRBJ2-5
CDR3aa: CASSSTSGNQETQYF

v_gene: TRBV29-1
j_gene: TRBJ1-3
CDR3aa: CSVEYPGSGNTIYF

v_gene: TRBV28
j_gene: TRBJ2-7
CDR3aa: CASREERAVGEQYF

v_gene: TRBV19
j_gene: TRBJ2-7
CDR3aa: CASSSSGVPYEQYF

v_gene: TRBV5-4
j_gene: TRBJ1-5
CDR3aa: CASSFGVAQPQHF

v_gene: TRBV7-3
j_gene: TRBJ2-1
CDR3aa: CASSTSGPGNNEQFF

v_gene: TRBV28
j_gene: TRBJ2-1
CDR3aa: CASSLPGTRLFF

v_gene: TRBV30
j_gene: TRBJ1-1
CDR3aa: CAWSVREGRAFF

v_gene: TRBV18
j_gene: TRBJ2-5
CDR3aa: CASSPARVLQETQYF

v_gene: TRBV9
j_gene: TRBJ1-4
CDR3aa: CASSVGGTGDEKLFF

v_gene: TRBV11-2
j_gene: TRBJ1-5
CDR3aa: CASSIRQGDQPQHF

v_gene: TRBV19
j_gene: TRBJ1-2
CDR3aa: CASSMAQGGYTF

v_gene: TRBV7-9
j_gene: TRBJ2-1
CDR3aa: CASSPSTLAGGNEQFF

v_gene: TRBV6-1
j_gene: TRBJ2-5
CDR3aa: CASSDSYRRETQYF

v_gene: TRBV9
j_gene: TRBJ1-3
CDR3aa: CASSPQPDSSHSGNTIYF

v_gene: TRBV9
j_gene: TRBJ1-1
CDR3aa: CASSGGGGRTTEAFF

v_gene: TRBV6-1
j_gene: TRBJ2-1
CDR3aa: CASSSGTGAYNEQFF

v_gene: TRBV19
j_gene: TRBJ1-2
CDR3aa: CASKDRGLHYGYTF

v_gene: TRBV13
j_gene: TRBJ2-7
CDR3aa: CASSPRTGASYEQYF

v_gene: TRBV14
j_gene: TRBJ2-7
CDR3aa: CASSPGWFLGDRGYEQYF

v_gene: TRBV13
j_gene: TRBJ2-1
CDR3aa: CASSPRQGSSYNEQFF

v_gene: TRBV9
j_gene: TRBJ2-1
CDR3aa: CASSPGLAGELEQFF

v_gene: TRBV10-2
j_gene: TRBJ2-2
CDR3aa: CASSDPGGSGELFF

v_gene: TRBV6-1
j_gene: TRBJ1-4
CDR3aa: CASSEEWDRGEKLFF

v_gene: TRBV29-1
j_gene: TRBJ2-5
CDR3aa: CSVGSLWGQETQYF

v_gene: TRBV9
j_gene: TRBJ2-1
CDR3aa: CASSVDQGLAGVLRFF

v_gene: TRBV9
j_gene: TRBJ2-1
CDR3aa: CASSVDISGGSRDEQFF

v_gene: TRBV4-1
j_gene: TRBJ2-7
CDR3aa: CASSQGGGQTYEQYF

v_gene: TRBV27
j_gene: TRBJ1-4
CDR3aa: CASSLDERGHEKLFF